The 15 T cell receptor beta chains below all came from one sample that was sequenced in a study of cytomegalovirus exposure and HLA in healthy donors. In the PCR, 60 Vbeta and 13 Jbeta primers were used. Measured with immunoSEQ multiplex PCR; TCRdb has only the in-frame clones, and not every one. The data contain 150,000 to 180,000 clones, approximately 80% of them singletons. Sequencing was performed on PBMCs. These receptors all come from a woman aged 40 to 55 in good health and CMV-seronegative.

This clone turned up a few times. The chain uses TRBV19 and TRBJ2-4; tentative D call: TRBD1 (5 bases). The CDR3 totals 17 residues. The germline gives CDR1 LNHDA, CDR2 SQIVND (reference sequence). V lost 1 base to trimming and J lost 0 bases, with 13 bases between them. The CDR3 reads CASSIVSDSLAKNIQYF. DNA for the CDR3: TGTGCCAGTAGTATAGTAAGCGACAGCCTAGCCAAAAACATTCAGTACTTC. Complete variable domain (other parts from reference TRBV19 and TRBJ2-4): DGGITQSPKYLFRKEGQNVTLSCEQNLNHDAMYWYRQDPGQGLRLIYYSQIVNDFQKGDIAEGYSVSREKKESFPLTVTSAQKNPTAFYLCASSIVSDSLAKNIQYFGAGTRLSVL.

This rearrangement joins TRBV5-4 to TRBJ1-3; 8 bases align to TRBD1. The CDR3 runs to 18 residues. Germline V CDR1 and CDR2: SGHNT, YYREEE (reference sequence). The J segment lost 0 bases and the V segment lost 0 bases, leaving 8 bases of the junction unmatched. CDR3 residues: CASSLGQGTLHSGNTIYF. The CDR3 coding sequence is TGTGCCAGCAGCTTGGGACAGGGGACCTTACACTCTGGAAACACCATATATTTT.

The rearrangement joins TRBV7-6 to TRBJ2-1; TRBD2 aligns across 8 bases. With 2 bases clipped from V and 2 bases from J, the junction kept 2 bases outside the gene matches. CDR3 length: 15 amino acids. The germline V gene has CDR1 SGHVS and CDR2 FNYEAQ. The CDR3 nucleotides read TGTGCCAGCAGCTTAACTAGCGGACCCTACAATGAGCAGTTCTTC. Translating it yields CASSLTSGPYNEQFF.

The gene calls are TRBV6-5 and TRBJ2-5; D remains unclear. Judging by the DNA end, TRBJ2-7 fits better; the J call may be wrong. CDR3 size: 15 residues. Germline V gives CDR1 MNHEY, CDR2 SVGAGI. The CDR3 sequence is CASSFSVHSTYEQYF. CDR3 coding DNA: TGTGCCAGCAGTTTTTCTGTGCATAGCACCTACGAGCAGTACTTC.

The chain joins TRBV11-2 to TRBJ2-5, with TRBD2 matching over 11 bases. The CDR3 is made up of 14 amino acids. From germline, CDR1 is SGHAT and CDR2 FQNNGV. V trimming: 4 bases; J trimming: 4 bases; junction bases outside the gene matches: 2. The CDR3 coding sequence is TGTGCCAGCAGCTCGGGGACTAGCGGAGAGACCCAGTACTTC. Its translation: CASSSGTSGETQYF.

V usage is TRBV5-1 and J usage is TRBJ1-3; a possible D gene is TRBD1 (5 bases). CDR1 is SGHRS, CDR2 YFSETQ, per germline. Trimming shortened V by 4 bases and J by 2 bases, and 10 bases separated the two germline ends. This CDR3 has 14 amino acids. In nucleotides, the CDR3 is TGCGCCAGCAGCCGGGACTTTCCTGGAAACACCATATATTTT. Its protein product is CASSRDFPGNTIYF. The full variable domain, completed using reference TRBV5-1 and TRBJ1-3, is KAGVTQTPRYLIKTRGQQVTLSCSPISGHRSVSWYQQTPGQGLQFLFEYFSETQRNKGNFPGRFSGRQFSNSRSEMNVSTLELGDSALYLCASSRDFPGNTIYFGEGSWLTVV.

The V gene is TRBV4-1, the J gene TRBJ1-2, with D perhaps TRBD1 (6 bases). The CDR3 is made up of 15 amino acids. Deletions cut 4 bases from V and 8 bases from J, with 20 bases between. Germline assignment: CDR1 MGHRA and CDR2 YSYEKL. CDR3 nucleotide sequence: TGCGCCAGCAGCCCATTCCCAGGGGATCCGGGAGGCTACACCTTC. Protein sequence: CASSPFPGDPGGYTF.

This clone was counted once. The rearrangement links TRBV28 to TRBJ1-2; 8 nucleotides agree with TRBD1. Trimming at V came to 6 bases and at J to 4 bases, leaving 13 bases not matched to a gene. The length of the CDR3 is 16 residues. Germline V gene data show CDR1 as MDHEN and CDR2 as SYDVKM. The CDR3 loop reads CASSLEGQGTSYGYTF. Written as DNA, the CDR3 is TGTGCCAGCAGCTTAGAAGGACAGGGTACATCCTATGGCTACACCTTC.

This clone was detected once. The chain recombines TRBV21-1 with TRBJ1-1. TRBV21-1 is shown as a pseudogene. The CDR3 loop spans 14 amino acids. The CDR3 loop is CASSKVPGNTEAFF. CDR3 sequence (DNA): TGTGCCAGCAGCAAAGTCCCGGGGAACACTGAAGCTTTCTTT.

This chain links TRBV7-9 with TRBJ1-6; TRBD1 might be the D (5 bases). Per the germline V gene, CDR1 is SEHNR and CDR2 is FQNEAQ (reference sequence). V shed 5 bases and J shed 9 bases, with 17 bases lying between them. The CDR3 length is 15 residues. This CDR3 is CASSPDSISTSPLHF. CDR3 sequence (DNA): TGTGCCAGCAGCCCAGACAGTATAAGTACTTCACCCCTCCACTTT.

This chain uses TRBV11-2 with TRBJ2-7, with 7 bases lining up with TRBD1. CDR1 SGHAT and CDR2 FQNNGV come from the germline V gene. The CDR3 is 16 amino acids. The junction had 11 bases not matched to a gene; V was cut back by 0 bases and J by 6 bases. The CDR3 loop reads CASSLELGGLKGEQYF. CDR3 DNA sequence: TGTGCCAGCAGCTTAGAGTTAGGGGGCCTTAAAGGCGAGCAGTACTTC.

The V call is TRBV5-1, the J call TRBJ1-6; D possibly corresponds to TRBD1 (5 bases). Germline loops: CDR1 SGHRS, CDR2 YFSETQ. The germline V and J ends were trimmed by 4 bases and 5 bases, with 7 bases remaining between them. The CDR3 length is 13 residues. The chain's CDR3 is CASSVQDNSPLHF. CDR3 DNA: TGCGCCAGCAGCGTACAGGATAATTCACCCCTCCACTTT.

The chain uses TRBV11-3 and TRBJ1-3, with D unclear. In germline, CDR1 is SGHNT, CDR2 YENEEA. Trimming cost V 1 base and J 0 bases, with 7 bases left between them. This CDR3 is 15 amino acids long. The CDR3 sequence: CASSLVSVSGNTIYF. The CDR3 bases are TGTGCCAGCAGCTTAGTTTCCGTCTCTGGAAACACCATATATTTT.

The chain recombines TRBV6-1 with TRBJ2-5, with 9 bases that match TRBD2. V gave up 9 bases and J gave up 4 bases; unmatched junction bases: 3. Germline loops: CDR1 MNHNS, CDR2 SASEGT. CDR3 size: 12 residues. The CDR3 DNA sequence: TGTGCCAGTGAAGCGGGAGGAGAGACCCAGTACTTC. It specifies CASEAGGETQYF.

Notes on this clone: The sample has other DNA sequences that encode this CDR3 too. The CDR3 here is CASYGQGSYGYTF. DNA of the CDR3: TGCGCCAGCTACGGACAGGGGTCCTATGGCTACACCTTC. The chain links TRBV4-1 to TRBJ1-2; TRBD1 matches at 9 bases. The V and J ends lost 8 bases and 4 bases, in that order; junction bases with no gene match: 5. CDR1 is MGHRA, CDR2 YSYEKL, per germline. The CDR3 is made up of 13 amino acids.